A single sample gave rise to the 8 T cell receptor beta chains below, sequenced in a study of blood T cell repertoires in COVID-19. This table comes from immunoSEQ multiplex PCR, and its TCRdb copy is limited to in-frame clones, with some not included. The sample has 200,000 or so clones, roughly nine tenths seen once. Input material: peripheral blood. The receptors stem from a woman aged 45-60 years with acute or convalescent COVID-19.

The V gene is TRBV7-2, the J gene TRBJ2-1, with D perhaps matching TRBD2 (6 bases). In germline, CDR1 is SGHTA, CDR2 FQGNSA. The V end was cut by 2 bases, the J end by 13 bases, with 15 bases between. The CDR3 has 13 amino acids. CDR3 DNA: TGTGCCAGCAGCTTAACTCGGGACTCGCCCCAGTTCTTC. It translates to CASSLTRDSPQFF.

The chain couples TRBV5-4 to TRBJ2-1; TRBD1 is a possible D gene (6 bases). Germline V lookup: CDR1 SGHNT, CDR2 YYREEE (reference sequence). The CDR3 runs to 16 residues. V was trimmed by 0 bases and J by 2 bases, leaving 12 bases between them. The CDR3 is CASSLAWDTTYNEQFF. The CDR3 DNA reads as TGTGCCAGCAGCTTGGCCTGGGACACCACCTACAATGAGCAGTTCTTC.

The chain links TRBV27 to TRBJ1-1; D gene uncertain. This CDR3 region has 16 residues. Germline loops: CDR1 MNHEY, CDR2 SMNVEV (reference sequence). Trimming removed 3 bases from V and 6 bases from J, with 20 bases in between. CDR3 region: CASSFRGPGLGSEAFF. CDR3 sequence (DNA): TGTGCCAGCAGTTTTCGGGGTCCAGGTTTAGGTTCTGAAGCTTTCTTT.

The CDR3 spells CASSPGAAQETQYF. CDR3 bases: TGTGCCAGCAGCCCCGGCGCAGCGCAAGAGACCCAGTACTTC. The J gene is TRBJ2-5, the V gene TRBV5-4; D is ambiguous. CDR3 length equals 14 residues. From germline, CDR1 is SGHNT and CDR2 YYREEE (reference sequence). V lost 4 bases, J lost 2 bases, and 12 bases lay in between.

The chain is built from TRBV5-5 and TRBJ1-5, with 10 bases aligning to TRBD1. With 0 bases clipped from V and 7 bases from J, the junction kept 1 base outside the gene matches. The V gene's germline CDR1 is SGHKS and CDR2 YYEKEE (reference sequence). The CDR3 is 14 amino acids. The CDR3 DNA reads as TGTGCCAGCAGCTTGGGGACAGGGGGGCAGCCCCAGCATTTT. This encodes CASSLGTGGQPQHF.

The chain combines TRBV19 with TRBJ2-7, with D perhaps matching TRBD2 (5 bases). From germline, CDR1 is LNHDA and CDR2 SQIVND (reference sequence). The CDR3 length is 14 residues. V was trimmed by 5 bases and J by 3 bases, leaving 14 bases between them. CDR3 amino acids: CASSQDPGSYEQYF. CDR3 DNA sequence: TGTGCCAGTAGTCAGGATCCGGGAAGCTACGAGCAGTACTTC.

The chain carries TRBV19 and TRBJ1-6, with 11 positions matching TRBD1. Germline V lookup: CDR1 LNHDA, CDR2 SQIVND (reference sequence). J lost 6 bases, V lost 7 bases, and 2 bases had no gene match. The CDR3 extends over 14 amino acids. CDR3 bases: TGTGCCAGTACCGGGACAGGGGGTAATTCACCCCTCCACTTT. Its protein is CASTGTGGNSPLHF.

This clone was seen only a few times. The chain couples TRBV15 to TRBJ2-1, with a possible D match to TRBD1 (6 bases). Trimming removed 3 bases from V and 5 bases from J, with 17 bases in between. CDR3 size: 16 residues. CDR1 and CDR2 from the germline V gene are LNHNV and YYDKDF (reference sequence). This chain's CDR3 is CATSSGTTPRDNEQFF. The CDR3 DNA reads as TGTGCCACCAGCAGTGGGACAACCCCCAGGGACAATGAGCAGTTCTTC.